The text below deals with one TCR beta chain. The antigen is undetermined. V dropped 6 bases and J dropped 0; count of bases not matched to a gene: 6. Per germline, CDR1 LNHDA and CDR2 SQIVND (reference sequence). The CDR3 totals 16 residues. This record comes from a study of cytomegalovirus exposure and HLA in healthy donors. Whole-study context: Researchers previously reported finding 90 million to 120 million unique TCR beta sequences from 150 million to 200 million T cells. Overall study results and limits: There were a few CMV-associated chains whose specificity for CMV antigens was confirmed in vitro.

Primers included in the PCR were 60 Vbeta and 13 Jbeta primers. TCRdb keeps only in-frame clones here, not all; method: immunoSEQ multiplex PCR. The sample has 95,000 to 150,000 clones; about 80% are singletons. The sample taken for sequencing was PBMCs. V gene TRBV19 combines with J gene TRBJ1-4; 8 nucleotides line up with TRBD1. This sequence originates from a female donor in good health and CMV-seropositive. CDR3 sequence: CASSDRGSSTNEKLFF. The CDR3 region has the DNA TGTGCCAGTAGCGACAGGGGAAGTTCAACTAATGAAAAACTGTTTTTT.